This note documents a single TCR beta chain sequence. What it binds is not known. The junction departs from the called germline gene at one end, perhaps through a read error. The CDR3 is 12 residues long. This record comes from a study of T cells in Graves' hyperthyroidism and ophthalmopathy. Study-wide findings and caveats: Within blood appeared most thyroid clonotypes that had expanded above 0.001.

Amplified TCR beta CDR3 regions came from RNA transcripts. HTBI primers were employed in a first-round RT-PCR of the TCR CDR3. One entry per CDR3 protein results from TCRdb running MiXCR on the multiplex PCR reads. Of more than 500,000 distinct CDR3 sequences detected, roughly 15% appear once; the ten largest clones hold over 3.5%. The rearrangement joins TRBV12-3 or TRBV12-4 to TRBJ2-5, with a tentative D call TRBD2 (5 bases). The receptor's source is a woman aged 40 to 50 with Graves' ophthalmopathy. Input material: blood. CDR3 protein: CATSDWEETQYF. In nucleotides, the CDR3 is TGTGCCACCAGTGATTGGGAGGAGACCCAGTACTTC.